The TCR beta chain under discussion was sequenced for a study of monozygotic twins with inflammatory bowel disease. The study's findings and limits: Backing was not found for a single strong signal or clonotype associated with IBD. Since immunosuppressive treatments differed, patient repertoires may have gained added variability.

With respect to this clonotype: What it binds is not known.

Per sample, reverse transcription was split into eight reactions. Through template switching, UMIs that included a 6-nucleotide sample barcode were added. For each CDR3 protein, TCRdb gives one entry from its re-call of the 5' RACE reads, without DNA. The data include 110,000 to 150,000 distinct CDR3 sequences; the top ten clones carry roughly 1.2%. Sequencing used blood. The TCR comes from a human donor with ulcerative colitis or Crohn's disease, or a healthy co-twin of an affected twin (not recorded which).

The CDR3 is CASSQPRRIVYEQYF. The chain couples TRBV28 to TRBJ2-7; no DNA is available, so the TRBD2 call from TCRdb remains unchecked. The CDR3 sequence is 15 residues long. Per germline, CDR1 MDHEN and CDR2 SYDVKM.